This T cell receptor beta chain originates from a study of blood T cell repertoires in COVID-19. Repertoires were generated with immunoSEQ multiplex PCR, while TCRdb's copy carries only in-frame clones and drops some. The sample holds 250,000 or so clones, 70% to 90% seen once. Germline CDR1 reads MDHEN; CDR2 reads SYDVKM. This CDR3 has 13 residues. V lost 7 bases, J lost 9 bases, and 15 bases lay in between. This chain links TRBV28 with TRBJ1-4, with D tentatively TRBD1 (5 bases). This clonotype originated in a young man with COVID-19, enrolled during active disease. Sequencing used peripheral blood. The DNA for the CDR3 is TGTGCCAGCAACTTGGGGCCAACTAAAAAACTGTTTTTT. Protein sequence: CASNLGPTKKLFF.